This T cell receptor beta chain comes out of a study of cytomegalovirus exposure and HLA in healthy donors. Overall study results and limits: Per published reports, the classifier diagnosed cytomegalovirus status with high specificity and sensitivity. In vitro experiments confirmed that three CMV-associated chains were specific for CMV antigens.

In the PCR, 60 Vbeta and 13 Jbeta primers were used. The protocol was immunoSEQ multiplex PCR, while the TCRdb copy is restricted to in-frame clones and leaves out a portion. The sample has about 160,000 clones, approximately 80% seen once. To note about this clone: What it binds is unknown.

The CDR3 spans 13 residues. The germline gives CDR1 MDHEN, CDR2 SYDVKM. V gave up 5 bases and J gave up 4 bases, with 11 bases separating them. This sequence joins TRBV28 and TRBJ1-1; D is unclear. This clonotype was sampled from a woman aged 25 to 39 in good health and CMV-seropositive. The specimen was PBMCs. The CDR3 loop reads CASSTHGVTEAFF. CDR3 coding DNA: TGTGCCAGCAGTACTCACGGGGTCACTGAAGCTTTCTTT.